This T cell receptor beta chain comes out of a study of a mutant IDH1 vaccine in newly diagnosed glioma. In the study overall: Vaccination followed radiotherapy alone by 4-6 weeks, or accompanied temozolomide cycles. Sex among treated patients split about 60% male, about 40% female; mean age was roughly 40 years. Beforehand, treatment had been radiotherapy, temozolomide, or both; the majority received both. Study-level results: Apparently, pseudoprogression bore no relation to changes among the top peripheral T cell clonotypes.

Assay: immunoSEQ multiplex PCR; the TCRdb copy retains only in-frame clones and omits some. The sample holds around 40,000 clones, approximately 88% seen once. A remark on this clone: Its antigen is undetermined.

Trimming took 0 bases from V and 10 from J, leaving 10 bases between them. The germline V gene has CDR1 MGHDK and CDR2 SYGVNS. The CDR3 runs to 14 residues. Time point reported: week 23, last vaccination. With topical imiquimod, each dose of the vaccine consisted of 300 ug of mutant IDH1 20-mer peptide. The receptor comes from a woman younger than 35 with glioma. Some clones in this sample may be carry-over from other donors' samples. V usage is TRBV25-1 and J usage is TRBJ1-6; D remains unclear. Sample: PBMCs, taken from a glioma patient whose treatment included an IDH1 peptide vaccine. The CDR3 DNA is TGTGCCAGCAGTGAATACGGGAGGGAATCACCCCTCCACTTT. This codes for CASSEYGRESPLHF.